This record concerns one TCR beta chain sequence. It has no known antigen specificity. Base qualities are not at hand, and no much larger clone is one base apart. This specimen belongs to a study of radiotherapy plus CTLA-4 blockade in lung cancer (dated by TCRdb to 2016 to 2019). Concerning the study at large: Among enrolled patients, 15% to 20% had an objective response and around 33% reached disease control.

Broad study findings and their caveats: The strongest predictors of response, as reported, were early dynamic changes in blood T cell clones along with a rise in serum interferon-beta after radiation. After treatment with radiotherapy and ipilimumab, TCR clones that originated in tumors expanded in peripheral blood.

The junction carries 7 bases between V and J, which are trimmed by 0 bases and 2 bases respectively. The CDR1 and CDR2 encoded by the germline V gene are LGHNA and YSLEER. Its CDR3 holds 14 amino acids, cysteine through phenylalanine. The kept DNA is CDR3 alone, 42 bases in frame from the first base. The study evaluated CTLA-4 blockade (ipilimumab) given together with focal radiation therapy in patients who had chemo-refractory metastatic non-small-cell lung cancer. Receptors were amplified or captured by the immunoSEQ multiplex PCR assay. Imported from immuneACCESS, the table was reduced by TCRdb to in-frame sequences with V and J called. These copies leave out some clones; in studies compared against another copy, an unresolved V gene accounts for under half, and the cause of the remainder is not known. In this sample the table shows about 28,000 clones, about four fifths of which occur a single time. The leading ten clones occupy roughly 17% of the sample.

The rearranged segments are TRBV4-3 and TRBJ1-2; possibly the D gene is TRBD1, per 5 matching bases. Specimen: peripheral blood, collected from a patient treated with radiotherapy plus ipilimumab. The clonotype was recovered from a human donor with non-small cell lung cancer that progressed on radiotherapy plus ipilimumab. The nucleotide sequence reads TGCGCCAGCAGCCAAGATCCAGGGAACTATGGCTACACCTTC. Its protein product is CASSQDPGNYGYTF.